The sequence of this T cell receptor (beta chain) was determined in a study of blood T cells in healthy people across ages. A J-beta primer mix and a sample-barcoded 5' primer were used in a second PCR of about 6 to 12 cycles. TCRdb re-analysed the 5' RACE reads in MiXCR, keeping a single row per CDR3 protein. Of hundreds of thousands of distinct CDR3 sequences listed, around 21% are singletons. CDR1 and CDR2 (germline): MDHEN, SYDVKM. The CDR3 loop spans 16 amino acids. The sample holds a few counts of this clonotype. The TCR sequence derives from a man aged 65 to 85 in good health. Sequenced sample: blood. The V and J genes are TRBV28 and TRBJ2-5; 8 bases agree with TRBD1. The better agreement between TRBJ2-7 and the DNA end casts doubt on the J call. The CDR3 DNA follows: TGTGCCAGCAGTTTATGGACAGGGGACGTAGGCTACGAGCAGTACTTC. It encodes CASSLWTGDVGYEQYF.